A single sample is the source of the 3 T cell receptor beta chains below, sequenced in a study of T cell clonality in common variable immunodeficiency. Method: immunoSEQ multiplex PCR; TCRdb's copy keeps in-frame clones and lacks some. Listed for the sample are around 32,000 clones, none seen a single time. Specimen: peripheral blood mononuclear cells. Receptor source: a person aged 18 to 70 in good health.

The sample holds many counts of this clone. The observed sequence ends 3 residues before the CDR3 terminus, with the missing tail filled in from the germline J gene. The genes are TRBV29-1 and TRBJ1-3; D is undetermined. Deletions cut 7 bases from V and 0 bases from J, with 10 bases between. CDR1 and CDR2 from the germline V gene are SQVTM and ANQGSEA. This CDR3 region has 13 residues. CDR3 in amino acids: CSARGVSGNTIYF. CDR3 DNA, as far as it was read: TGCAGCGCCCGGGGAGTCTCTGGAAACACC.

Many counts were recorded for this clone. The sequenced fragment ends 3 residues before the CDR3 boundary, so the rest is inferred from the germline J gene. This chain uses TRBV5-1 with TRBJ2-2, with TRBD1 matching over 10 bases. Looked up from germline, CDR1 is SGHRS and CDR2 is YFSETQ. The CDR3 consists of 17 residues. CDR3 amino acids: CASSQSRDRGQNEKLFF. CDR3 DNA, as far as it was read: TGCGCCAGCAGCCAGTCCCGGGACAGGGGTCAGAATGAAAAG.

This clone was counted many times. From the germline J gene comes the end of the CDR3, since the read stops 3 residues before it. V is TRBV20-1 and J is TRBJ1-5; no definite D call. CDR1 is DFQATT and CDR2 is SNEGSKA in the germline V gene (reference sequence). The CDR3 runs to 15 residues. The ends were cut back, 3 bases at V and 7 bases at J, with 19 bases in the middle. Incomplete CDR3 DNA: TGCAGTGCTAGCGTTCAGGCCGGAGGTAGACAGCCC. It specifies CSASVQAGGRQP. The whole CDR3 sequence reads CSASVQAGGRQPQHF.